This TCR beta chain comes out of a study of patients and donors after allogeneic stem cell transplantation. TCRdb reprocessed the RT-PCR reads via MiXCR and lists one record per CDR3 protein. The table lists about 960,000 distinct CDR3 sequences, around 17% of them singletons. Germline lookup yields CDR1 LNHDA and CDR2 SQIVND (reference sequence). V shed 7 bases and J shed 6 bases, with 19 bases lying between them. The CDR3 extends over 14 amino acids. This receptor was obtained from a human donor who was either an allogeneic HSCT recipient or a stem cell or donor lymphocyte infusion donor (not recorded which). It is not recorded whose cells these are; they may come from a transplant donor. The sample was blood, either unsorted or a sorted T cell fraction (not recorded which). The chain joins TRBV19 to TRBJ2-7, with D possibly being TRBD2 (5 bases). The CDR3 region is CASTPGWELGEQYF. The CDR3 DNA sequence: TGTGCCAGTACCCCGGGTTGGGAGCTCGGCGAGCAGTACTTC.